This is a list of T cell receptor beta chains from one sample in a study of blood T cell repertoires in COVID-19. Only in-frame clones appear in the TCRdb table, and some are missing; sequencing was by immunoSEQ multiplex PCR. Of more than 200,000 clones in the sample, roughly 84% were seen once. Sequencing was carried out using peripheral blood. The receptors originated from a man aged 35 to 55 with acute or convalescent COVID-19. Each CDR3 is given with its conserved first and last residue. The order of the fields is clone size, J gene, V gene, CDR3 protein. The size entry is marked missing in some rows and otherwise reads once, few, many or a size class.

clone_size: .; j_call: TRBJ2-7; v_call: TRBV7-2; cdr3_aa: CASSSDWHEQYF
clone_size: .; j_call: TRBJ2-1; v_call: TRBV12-3/TRBV12-4; cdr3_aa: CASSYTKYNEQFF
clone_size: .; j_call: TRBJ2-1; v_call: TRBV24-1; cdr3_aa: CATSDPQGKGNEQFF
clone_size: few; j_call: TRBJ1-1; v_call: TRBV7-2; cdr3_aa: CASSSAGPTSGEAFF
clone_size: .; j_call: TRBJ1-2; v_call: TRBV9; cdr3_aa: CASSVTRGRNYGYTF
clone_size: .; j_call: TRBJ1-5; v_call: TRBV6-5; cdr3_aa: CASSYSTGQPQHF
clone_size: .; j_call: TRBJ2-4; v_call: TRBV21-1; cdr3_aa: CASSNGSGPKNIQYF
clone_size: .; j_call: TRBJ2-1; v_call: TRBV7-8; cdr3_aa: CASSPGRLAYNEQFF
clone_size: few; j_call: TRBJ2-2; v_call: TRBV5-1; cdr3_aa: CATTGTANTGELFF
clone_size: .; j_call: TRBJ2-2; v_call: TRBV5-4; cdr3_aa: CASSLGFSAGELFF
clone_size: .; j_call: TRBJ1-2; v_call: TRBV29-1; cdr3_aa: CSVGIQNYGYTF
clone_size: few; j_call: TRBJ1-1; v_call: TRBV12-3/TRBV12-4; cdr3_aa: CASSWGGDTEAFF
clone_size: .; j_call: TRBJ2-5; v_call: TRBV7-3; cdr3_aa: CASSNNPTSQETQYF
clone_size: .; j_call: TRBJ2-7; v_call: TRBV19; cdr3_aa: CASSAADYEQYF
clone_size: .; j_call: TRBJ2-7; v_call: TRBV6-2/TRBV6-3; cdr3_aa: CASSYSLAGVPYEQYF
clone_size: once; j_call: TRBJ1-3; v_call: TRBV6-5; cdr3_aa: CASSSRGFAGNTIYF
clone_size: .; j_call: TRBJ2-3; v_call: TRBV19; cdr3_aa: CASTPTSSTDTQYF
clone_size: .; j_call: TRBJ2-3; v_call: TRBV30; cdr3_aa: CAWSWGLAGESTDTQYF
clone_size: .; j_call: TRBJ2-2; v_call: TRBV19; cdr3_aa: CASSIVWHGELFF
clone_size: .; j_call: TRBJ2-3; v_call: TRBV6-5; cdr3_aa: CASNRLAGDTDTQYF
clone_size: .; j_call: TRBJ1-2; v_call: TRBV4-2; cdr3_aa: CASSRGQGSNYGYTF
clone_size: .; j_call: TRBJ2-1; v_call: TRBV19; cdr3_aa: CASSWDYRSSYNEQFF
clone_size: .; j_call: TRBJ1-6; v_call: TRBV4-1; cdr3_aa: CASSQDSNVSPLHF
clone_size: few; j_call: TRBJ2-1; v_call: TRBV25-1; cdr3_aa: CASSDSTREGHEQFF
clone_size: .; j_call: TRBJ2-7; v_call: TRBV13; cdr3_aa: CASSLRASGWIYEQYF
clone_size: .; j_call: TRBJ2-1; v_call: TRBV27; cdr3_aa: CASREDRAKYNEQFF
clone_size: .; j_call: TRBJ2-7; v_call: TRBV9; cdr3_aa: CASSPGQARYEQYF
clone_size: .; j_call: TRBJ1-1; v_call: TRBV16; cdr3_aa: CASSRPSTLNTEAFF
clone_size: .; j_call: TRBJ2-4; v_call: TRBV29-1; cdr3_aa: CSVASGTEGNIQYF
clone_size: .; j_call: TRBJ1-1; v_call: TRBV18; cdr3_aa: CASSRARGKDTEAFF
clone_size: .; j_call: TRBJ2-1; v_call: TRBV28; cdr3_aa: CASSLGLAGFFF
clone_size: .; j_call: TRBJ2-7; v_call: TRBV5-1; cdr3_aa: CASSLNPGSTYEQYF
clone_size: .; j_call: TRBJ2-1; v_call: TRBV7-9; cdr3_aa: CASSRIRGRYNEQFF
clone_size: .; j_call: TRBJ2-1; v_call: TRBV2; cdr3_aa: CASSGTGLDLSYNEQFF
clone_size: .; j_call: TRBJ1-2; v_call: TRBV5-1; cdr3_aa: CASSLGEGGDYGYTF
clone_size: .; j_call: TRBJ2-7; v_call: TRBV18; cdr3_aa: CASSDTRTGEAEQYF
clone_size: .; j_call: TRBJ2-5; v_call: TRBV3-1/TRBV3-2; cdr3_aa: CASSQLAGGSQETQYF
clone_size: .; j_call: TRBJ2-3; v_call: TRBV30; cdr3_aa: CAWSDGRYTDTQYF
clone_size: .; j_call: TRBJ2-2; v_call: TRBV9; cdr3_aa: CASSVAPSGSGELFF
clone_size: .; j_call: TRBJ1-1; v_call: TRBV30; cdr3_aa: CAWSLTTGNTEAFF
clone_size: .; j_call: TRBJ2-1; v_call: TRBV3-1/TRBV3-2; cdr3_aa: CASSQLSRPGEQFF
clone_size: .; j_call: TRBJ2-5; v_call: TRBV7-7; cdr3_aa: CASSSGLAGGLGTQYF
clone_size: .; j_call: TRBJ1-2; v_call: TRBV6-5; cdr3_aa: CASRRTENYGYTF
clone_size: .; j_call: TRBJ1-2; v_call: TRBV11-2; cdr3_aa: CASSSLYGTSSANYGYTF
clone_size: .; j_call: TRBJ2-7; v_call: TRBV7-9; cdr3_aa: CASSPDWTTVNF
clone_size: .; j_call: TRBJ1-5; v_call: TRBV6-2/TRBV6-3; cdr3_aa: CASSYSRGSLGNQPQHF
clone_size: .; j_call: TRBJ2-3; v_call: TRBV20-1; cdr3_aa: CSASHGAGGTDTQYF
clone_size: .; j_call: TRBJ2-5; v_call: TRBV5-1; cdr3_aa: CASSSAGTSGRETQYF
clone_size: few; j_call: TRBJ2-5; v_call: TRBV10-2; cdr3_aa: CASSEGVAGGRGETQYF
clone_size: .; j_call: TRBJ1-4; v_call: TRBV27; cdr3_aa: CASSDLGRGGDEKLFF
clone_size: few; j_call: TRBJ2-7; v_call: TRBV6-5; cdr3_aa: CASATSGYLEQYF
clone_size: once; j_call: TRBJ1-3; v_call: TRBV29-1; cdr3_aa: CSVGARGSGNTIYF
clone_size: .; j_call: TRBJ1-3; v_call: TRBV19; cdr3_aa: CASSSQSSGNTIYF
clone_size: few; j_call: TRBJ2-7; v_call: TRBV20-1; cdr3_aa: CSASPRPYEQYF
clone_size: once; j_call: TRBJ2-5; v_call: TRBV7-2; cdr3_aa: CASQLQGSQETQYF
clone_size: .; j_call: TRBJ1-5; v_call: TRBV2; cdr3_aa: CASSVARGPEPQHF
clone_size: .; j_call: TRBJ2-2; v_call: TRBV7-6; cdr3_aa: CASSQLAGVSGELFF
clone_size: once; j_call: TRBJ1-1; v_call: TRBV7-9; cdr3_aa: CASSPRGVPAFF
clone_size: .; j_call: TRBJ2-1; v_call: TRBV4-3; cdr3_aa: CASSQDGESLGEQFF
clone_size: .; j_call: TRBJ1-2; v_call: TRBV2; cdr3_aa: CASSRDSASYGYTF